The 2 T cell receptor beta chains reported below all come from one sample, sequenced in a study of T cells in Graves' hyperthyroidism and ophthalmopathy. RNA transcripts provided the source from which TCR beta CDR3 regions were amplified. First-round RT-PCR targeting the TCR CDR3 was performed with the HTBI primer set. TCRdb recomputed calls from the multiplex PCR reads with MiXCR, one row per CDR3 protein. Of 550,000 to 850,000 distinct CDR3 sequences listed, around a sixth are singletons. The sequenced material came from blood. Every receptor here comes from a woman in her forties or fifties with Graves' hyperthyroidism that later progressed to Graves' ophthalmopathy.

The chain employs TRBV10-3 and TRBJ2-5; 8 nucleotides match TRBD2. Germline values: CDR1 ENHRY, CDR2 SYGVKD. The CDR3 covers 15 residues. V gave up 6 bases and J gave up 5 bases; unmatched junction bases: 11. The CDR3 DNA reads as TGTGCCATCAGCCCCCGGGAGGGCGGTGTGGAGACCCAGTACTTC. Translation gives CAISPREGGVETQYF.

The chain employs TRBV6-1 and TRBJ2-7; 8 bases fit TRBD2. With V trimmed by 1 base and J by 2 bases, 1 base remained unmatched. The germline CDR1 and CDR2 sequences are MNHNS and SASEGT. CDR3 size: 14 residues. CDR3 sequence: CASSEGLATYEQYF. Written as DNA, the CDR3 is TGTGCCAGCAGTGAAGGACTAGCGACCTACGAGCAGTACTTC.